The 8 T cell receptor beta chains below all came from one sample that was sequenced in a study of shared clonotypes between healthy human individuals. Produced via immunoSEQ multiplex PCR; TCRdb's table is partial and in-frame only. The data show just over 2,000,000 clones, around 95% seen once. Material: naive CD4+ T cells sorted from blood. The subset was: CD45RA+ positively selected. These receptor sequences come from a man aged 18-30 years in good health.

The CDR3 sequence: CASSSTTGLGQPQHF. The CDR3 DNA reads as TGTGCCAGCAGTTCGACCACAGGTCTCGGTCAGCCCCAGCATTTT. This sequence joins TRBV28 and TRBJ1-5; D might be TRBD1 (5 bases). The CDR3 is made up of 15 amino acids. The germline CDR1 and CDR2 sequences are MDHEN and SYDVKM. Deletions cut 4 bases from V and 6 bases from J, with 16 bases between. Full variable domain (rest looked up from reference TRBV28 and TRBJ1-5): DVKVTQSSRYLVKRTGEKVFLECVQDMDHENMFWYRQDPGLGLRLIYFSYDVKMKEKGDIPEGYSVSREKKERFSLILESASTNQTSMYLCASSSTTGLGQPQHFGDGTRLSIL.

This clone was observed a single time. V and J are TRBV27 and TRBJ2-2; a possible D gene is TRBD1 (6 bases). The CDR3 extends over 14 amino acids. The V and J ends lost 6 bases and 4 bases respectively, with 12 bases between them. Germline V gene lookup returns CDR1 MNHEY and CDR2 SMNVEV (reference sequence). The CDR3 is CASSLQGPTGELFF. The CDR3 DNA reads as TGTGCCAGCAGCCTACAGGGTCCCACCGGGGAGCTGTTTTTT.

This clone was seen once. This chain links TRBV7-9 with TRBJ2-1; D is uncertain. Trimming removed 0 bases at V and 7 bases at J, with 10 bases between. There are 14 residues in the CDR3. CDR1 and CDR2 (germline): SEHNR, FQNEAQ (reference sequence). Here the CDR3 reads CASSLASVFNEQFF. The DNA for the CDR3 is TGTGCCAGCAGCTTAGCGTCGGTCTTTAATGAGCAGTTCTTC.

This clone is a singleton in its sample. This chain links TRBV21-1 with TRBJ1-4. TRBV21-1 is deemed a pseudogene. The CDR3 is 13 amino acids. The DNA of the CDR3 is TGTGCCGCGAAATATCGGTCGTATGAAAAACTGTTTTTT. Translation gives CAAKYRSYEKLFF.

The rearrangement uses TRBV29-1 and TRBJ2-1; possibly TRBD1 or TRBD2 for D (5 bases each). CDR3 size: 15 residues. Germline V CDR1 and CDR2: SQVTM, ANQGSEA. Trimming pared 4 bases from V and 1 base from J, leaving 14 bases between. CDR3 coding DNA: TGCAGCGTTGCTGTTGGGACGGCGTCCTACAATGAGCAGTTCTTC. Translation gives CSVAVGTASYNEQFF.

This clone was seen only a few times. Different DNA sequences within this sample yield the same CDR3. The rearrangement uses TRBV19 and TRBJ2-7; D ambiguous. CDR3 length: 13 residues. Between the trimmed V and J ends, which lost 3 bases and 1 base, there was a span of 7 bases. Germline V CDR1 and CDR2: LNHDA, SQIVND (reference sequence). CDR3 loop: CASSIGRSYEQYF. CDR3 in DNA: TGTGCCAGTAGTATCGGCAGGTCCTACGAGCAGTACTTC.

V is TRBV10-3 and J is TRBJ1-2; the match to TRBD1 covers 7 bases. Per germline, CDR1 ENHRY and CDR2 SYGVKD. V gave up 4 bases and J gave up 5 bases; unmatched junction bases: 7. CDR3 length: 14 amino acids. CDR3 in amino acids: CAISAGTEIYGYTF. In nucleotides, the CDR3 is TGTGCCATCAGTGCTGGGACAGAGATTTATGGCTACACCTTC.

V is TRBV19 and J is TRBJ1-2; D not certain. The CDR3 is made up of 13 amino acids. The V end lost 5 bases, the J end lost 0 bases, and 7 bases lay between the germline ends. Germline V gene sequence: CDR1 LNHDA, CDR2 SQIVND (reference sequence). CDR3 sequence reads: CASSSETNYGYTF. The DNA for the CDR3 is TGTGCCAGTAGTTCAGAAACTAACTATGGCTACACCTTC.